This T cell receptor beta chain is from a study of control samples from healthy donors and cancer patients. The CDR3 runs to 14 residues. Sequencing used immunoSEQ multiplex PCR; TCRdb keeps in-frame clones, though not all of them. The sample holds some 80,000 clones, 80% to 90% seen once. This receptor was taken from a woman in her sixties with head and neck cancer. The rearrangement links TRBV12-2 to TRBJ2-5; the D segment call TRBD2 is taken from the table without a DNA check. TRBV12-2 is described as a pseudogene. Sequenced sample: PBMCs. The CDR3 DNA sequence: TGTGCAAGTCGCTTAGAGACGGGGCGGGGGACCCAGTACTTC. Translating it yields CASRLETGRGTQYF.